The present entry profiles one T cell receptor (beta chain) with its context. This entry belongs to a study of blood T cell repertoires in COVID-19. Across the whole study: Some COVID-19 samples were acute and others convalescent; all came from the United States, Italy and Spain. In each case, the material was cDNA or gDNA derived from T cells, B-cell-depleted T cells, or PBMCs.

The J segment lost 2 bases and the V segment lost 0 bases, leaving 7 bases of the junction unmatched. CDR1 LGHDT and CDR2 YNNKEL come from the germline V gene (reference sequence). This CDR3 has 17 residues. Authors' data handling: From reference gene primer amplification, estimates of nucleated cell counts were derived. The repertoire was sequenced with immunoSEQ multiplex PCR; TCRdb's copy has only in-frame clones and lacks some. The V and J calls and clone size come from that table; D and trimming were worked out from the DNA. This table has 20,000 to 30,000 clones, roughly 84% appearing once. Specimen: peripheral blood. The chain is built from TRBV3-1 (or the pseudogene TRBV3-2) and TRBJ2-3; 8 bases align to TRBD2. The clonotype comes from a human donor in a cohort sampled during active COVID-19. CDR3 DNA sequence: TGTGCCAGCAGCCAAGATCCTGCGCGGGGGGCCACAGATACGCAGTATTTT. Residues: CASSQDPARGATDTQYF.